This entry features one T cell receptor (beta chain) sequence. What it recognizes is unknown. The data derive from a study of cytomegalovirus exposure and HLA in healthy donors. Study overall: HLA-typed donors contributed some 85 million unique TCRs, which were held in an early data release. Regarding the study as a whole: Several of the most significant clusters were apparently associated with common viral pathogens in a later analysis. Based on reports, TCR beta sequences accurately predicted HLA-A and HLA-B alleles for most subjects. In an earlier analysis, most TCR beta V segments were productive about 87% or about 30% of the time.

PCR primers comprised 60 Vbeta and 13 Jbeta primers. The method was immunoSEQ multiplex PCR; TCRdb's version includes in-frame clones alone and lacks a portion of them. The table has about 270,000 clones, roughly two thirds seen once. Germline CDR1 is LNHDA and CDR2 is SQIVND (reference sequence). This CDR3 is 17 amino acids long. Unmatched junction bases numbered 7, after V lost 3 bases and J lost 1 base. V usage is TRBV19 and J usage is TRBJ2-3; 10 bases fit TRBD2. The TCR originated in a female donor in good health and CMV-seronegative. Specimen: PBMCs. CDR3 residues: CASSITFLAGGTDTQYF. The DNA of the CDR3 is TGTGCCAGTAGTATCACCTTTCTAGCGGGAGGCACAGATACGCAGTATTTT.